What follows describes a single T cell receptor beta chain. TCRdb reanalysed the 5' RACE reads using MiXCR and keeps one entry per CDR3 protein. The table lists hundreds of thousands of distinct CDR3 sequences, around a sixth of them singletons. These data are taken from a study of identical twins. The same sample was also used in a study of T cells expressing NK-cell markers. That source reports: Where a handful of donors were concerned, these clonotypes also led the CD3+CD56-NKG2C+ fraction.

This receptor was taken from a woman between 18 and 29 years old in good health. The sequenced sample was PBMCs.

The CDR3 here is CASSLLAGGFNEQFF. The CDR3 DNA follows: TGTGCCAGCAGCTTACTAGCGGGGGGGTTCAATGAGCAGTTCTTC. V and J are TRBV7-9 and TRBJ2-1; TRBD2 matches at 12 bases. The CDR3 contains 15 residues. V lost 2 bases and J lost 6; bases outside the gene matches: 2. CDR1 is SEHNR and CDR2 is FQNEAQ in the germline V gene (reference sequence).